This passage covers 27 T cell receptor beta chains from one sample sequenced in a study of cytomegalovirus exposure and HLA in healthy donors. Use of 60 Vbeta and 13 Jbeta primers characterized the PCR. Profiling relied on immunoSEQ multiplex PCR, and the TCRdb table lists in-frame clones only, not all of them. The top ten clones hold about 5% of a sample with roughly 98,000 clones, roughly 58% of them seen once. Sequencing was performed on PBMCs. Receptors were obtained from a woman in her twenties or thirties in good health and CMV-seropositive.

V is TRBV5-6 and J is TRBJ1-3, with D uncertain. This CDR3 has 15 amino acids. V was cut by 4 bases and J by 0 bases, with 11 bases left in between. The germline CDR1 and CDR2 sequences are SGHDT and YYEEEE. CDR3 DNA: TGTGCCAGCAGCCTCCGAGGGCACTCTGGAAACACCATATATTTT. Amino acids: CASSLRGHSGNTIYF.

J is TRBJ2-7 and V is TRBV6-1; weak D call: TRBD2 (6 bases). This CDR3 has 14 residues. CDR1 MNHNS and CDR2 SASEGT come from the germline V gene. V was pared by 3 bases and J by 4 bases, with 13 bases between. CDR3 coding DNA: TGTGCCAGCAGTGAGCGGGGTGGACTTTACGAGCAGTACTTC. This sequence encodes CASSERGGLYEQYF.

CDR3 region: CATAQGAPYEQYF. CDR3 DNA: TGTGCCACGGCCCAGGGGGCACCCTACGAGCAGTACTTC. The chain joins TRBV2 to TRBJ2-7, with TRBD1 matching 8 bases. Looked up from germline, CDR1 is SNHLY and CDR2 is FYNNEI. Trimming at V came to 10 bases and at J to 2 bases, leaving 7 bases not matched to a gene. The length of the CDR3 is 13 residues. The whole variable domain, filled in from reference TRBV2 and TRBJ2-7, reads EPEVTQTPSHQVTQMGQEVILRCVPISNHLYFYWYRQILGQKVEFLVSFYNNEISEKSEIFDDQFSVERPDGSNFTLKIRSTKLEDSAMYFCATAQGAPYEQYFGPGTRLTVT.

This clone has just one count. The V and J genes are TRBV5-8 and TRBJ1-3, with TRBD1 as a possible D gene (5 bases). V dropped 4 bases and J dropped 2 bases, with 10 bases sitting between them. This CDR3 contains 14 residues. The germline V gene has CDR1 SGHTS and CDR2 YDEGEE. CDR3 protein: CASSLRDAGNTIYF. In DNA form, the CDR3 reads TGTGCCAGCAGCCTCAGGGATGCTGGAAACACCATATATTTT.

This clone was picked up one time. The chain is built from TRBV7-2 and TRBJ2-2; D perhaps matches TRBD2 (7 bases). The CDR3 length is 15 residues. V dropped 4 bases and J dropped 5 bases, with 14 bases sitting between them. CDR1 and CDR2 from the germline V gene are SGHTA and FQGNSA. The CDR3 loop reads CASSSRGGLTGELFF. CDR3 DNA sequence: TGTGCCAGCAGCTCAAGGGGGGGCCTAACCGGGGAGCTGTTTTTT.

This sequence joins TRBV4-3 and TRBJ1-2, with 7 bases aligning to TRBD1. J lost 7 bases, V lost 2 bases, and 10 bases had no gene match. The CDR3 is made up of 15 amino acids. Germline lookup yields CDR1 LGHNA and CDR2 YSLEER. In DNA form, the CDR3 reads TGCGCCAGCAGCCAAAGGGGTAACAGGGGTCTTGGCTACACCTTC. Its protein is CASSQRGNRGLGYTF.

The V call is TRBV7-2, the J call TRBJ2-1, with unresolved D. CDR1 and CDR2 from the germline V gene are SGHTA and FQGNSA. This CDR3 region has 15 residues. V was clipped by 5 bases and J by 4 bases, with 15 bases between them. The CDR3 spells CASSSTTLDYNEQFF. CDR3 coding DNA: TGTGCCAGCAGCAGCACTACCCTAGATTACAATGAGCAGTTCTTC.

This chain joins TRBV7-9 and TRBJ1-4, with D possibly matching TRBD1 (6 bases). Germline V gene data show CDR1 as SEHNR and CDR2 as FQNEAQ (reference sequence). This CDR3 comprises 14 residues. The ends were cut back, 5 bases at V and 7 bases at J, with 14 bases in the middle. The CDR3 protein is CASSPVGGGEKLFF. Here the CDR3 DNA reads TGTGCCAGCAGCCCCGTAGGGGGGGGTGAAAAACTGTTTTTT.

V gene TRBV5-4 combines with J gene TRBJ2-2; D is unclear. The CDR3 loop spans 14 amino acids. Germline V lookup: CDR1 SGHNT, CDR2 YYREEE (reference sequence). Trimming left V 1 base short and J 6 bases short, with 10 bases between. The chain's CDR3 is CASSLQTLAGELFF. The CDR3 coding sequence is TGTGCCAGCAGCTTGCAAACTTTGGCCGGGGAGCTGTTTTTT.

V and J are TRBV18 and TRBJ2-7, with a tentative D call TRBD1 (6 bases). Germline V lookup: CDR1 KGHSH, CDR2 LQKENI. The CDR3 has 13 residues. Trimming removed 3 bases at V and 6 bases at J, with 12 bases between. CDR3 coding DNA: TGTGCCAGCTCACCTAGAGGACAGCTCGAGCAGTACTTC. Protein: CASSPRGQLEQYF.

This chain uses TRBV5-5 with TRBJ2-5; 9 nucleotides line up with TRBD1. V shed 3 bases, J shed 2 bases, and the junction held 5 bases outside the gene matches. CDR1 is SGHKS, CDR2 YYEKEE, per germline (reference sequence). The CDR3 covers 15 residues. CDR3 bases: TGTGCCAGCAGCTCAGCCGGGACAGGGCAAGAGACCCAGTACTTC. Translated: CASSSAGTGQETQYF.

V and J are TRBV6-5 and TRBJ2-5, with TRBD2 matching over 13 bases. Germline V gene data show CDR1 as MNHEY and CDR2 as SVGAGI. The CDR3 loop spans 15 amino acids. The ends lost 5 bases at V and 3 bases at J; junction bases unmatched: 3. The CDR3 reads CASSRGLAGKETQYF. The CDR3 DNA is TGTGCCAGCAGTAGGGGACTAGCGGGGAAAGAGACCCAGTACTTC.

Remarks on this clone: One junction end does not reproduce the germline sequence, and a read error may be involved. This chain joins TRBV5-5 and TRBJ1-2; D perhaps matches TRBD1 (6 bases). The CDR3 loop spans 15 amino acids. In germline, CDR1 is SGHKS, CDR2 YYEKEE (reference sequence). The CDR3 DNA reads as TGTGCCAGCAGCTTCAGACAGGTTCAGAGCTATGGCTACCCCTTC. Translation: CASSFRQVQSYGYPF.

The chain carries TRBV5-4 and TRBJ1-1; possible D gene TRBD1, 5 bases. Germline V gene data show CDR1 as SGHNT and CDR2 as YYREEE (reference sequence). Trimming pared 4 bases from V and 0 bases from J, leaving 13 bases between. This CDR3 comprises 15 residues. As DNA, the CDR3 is TGTGCCAGCAGCCCCCGCGGGGGTTTGAACACTGAAGCTTTCTTT. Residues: CASSPRGGLNTEAFF.

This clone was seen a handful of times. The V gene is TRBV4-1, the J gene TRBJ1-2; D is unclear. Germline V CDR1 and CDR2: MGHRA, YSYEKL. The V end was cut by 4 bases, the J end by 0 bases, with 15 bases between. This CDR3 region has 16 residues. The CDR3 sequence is CASSPLPIEANYGYTF. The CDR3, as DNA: TGCGCCAGCAGCCCCCTGCCTATTGAAGCTAACTATGGCTACACCTTC.

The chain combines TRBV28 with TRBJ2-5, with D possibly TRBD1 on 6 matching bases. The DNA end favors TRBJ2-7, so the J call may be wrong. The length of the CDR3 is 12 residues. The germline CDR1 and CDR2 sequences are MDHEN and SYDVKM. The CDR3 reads CASRSQGNEQYF. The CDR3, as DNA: TGTGCCAGCAGATCTCAGGGGAACGAGCAGTACTTC.

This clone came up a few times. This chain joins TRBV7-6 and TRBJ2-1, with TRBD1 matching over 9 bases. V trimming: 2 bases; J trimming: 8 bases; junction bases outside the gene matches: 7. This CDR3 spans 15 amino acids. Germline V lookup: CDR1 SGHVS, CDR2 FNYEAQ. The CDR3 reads CASSLRTGEYDEQFF. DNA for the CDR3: TGTGCCAGCAGCTTAAGGACAGGGGAGTACGATGAGCAGTTCTTC.

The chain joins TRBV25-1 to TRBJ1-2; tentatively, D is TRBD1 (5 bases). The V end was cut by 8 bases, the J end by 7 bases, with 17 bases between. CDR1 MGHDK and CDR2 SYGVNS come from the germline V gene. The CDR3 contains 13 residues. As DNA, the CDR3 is TGTGCCAGCGCCTCCCCCGGCGGGGGTGGCTACACCTTC. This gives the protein CASASPGGGGYTF.

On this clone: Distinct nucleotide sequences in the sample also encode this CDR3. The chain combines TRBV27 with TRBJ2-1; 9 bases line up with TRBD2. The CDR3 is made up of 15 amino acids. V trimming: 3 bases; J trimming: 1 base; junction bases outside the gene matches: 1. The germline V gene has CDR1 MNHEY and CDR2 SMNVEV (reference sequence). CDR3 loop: CASSLAGGSYNEQFF. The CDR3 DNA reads TGTGCCAGCAGTTTGGCGGGGGGGTCCTACAATGAGCAGTTCTTC.

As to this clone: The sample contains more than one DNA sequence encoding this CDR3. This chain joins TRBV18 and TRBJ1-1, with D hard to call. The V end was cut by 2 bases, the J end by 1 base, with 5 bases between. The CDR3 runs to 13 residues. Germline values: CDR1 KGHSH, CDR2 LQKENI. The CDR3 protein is CASSPGGNTEAFF. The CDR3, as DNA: TGTGCCAGCTCACCAGGCGGGAACACTGAAGCTTTCTTT.

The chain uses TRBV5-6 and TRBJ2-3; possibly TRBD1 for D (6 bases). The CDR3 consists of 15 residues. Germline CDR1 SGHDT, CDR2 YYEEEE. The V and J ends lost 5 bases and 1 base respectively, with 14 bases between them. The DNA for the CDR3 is TGTGCCAGCAGGTCAGGAAGGACAGGCACAGATACGCAGTATTTT. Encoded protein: CASRSGRTGTDTQYF.

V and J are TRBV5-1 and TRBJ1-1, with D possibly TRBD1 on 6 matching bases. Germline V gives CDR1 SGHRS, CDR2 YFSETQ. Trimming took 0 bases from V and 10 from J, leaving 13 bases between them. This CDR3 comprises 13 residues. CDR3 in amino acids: CASSLDRAMGAFF. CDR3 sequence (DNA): TGCGCCAGCAGCTTGGACAGGGCCATGGGAGCTTTCTTT.

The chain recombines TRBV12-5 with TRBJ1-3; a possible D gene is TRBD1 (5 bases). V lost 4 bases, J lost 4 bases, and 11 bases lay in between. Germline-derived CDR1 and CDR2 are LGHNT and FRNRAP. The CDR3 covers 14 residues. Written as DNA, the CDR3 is TGTGCTAGTGGTTCAGGGATCACAGGAAACACCATATATTTT. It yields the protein CASGSGITGNTIYF.

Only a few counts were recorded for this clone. The CDR3 loop is CASSPPSGGEETQYF. DNA of the CDR3: TGTGCCAGCAGCCCACCTAGCGGGGGAGAAGAGACCCAGTACTTC. The rearrangement uses TRBV7-9 and TRBJ2-5; 10 positions agree with TRBD2. With 5 bases clipped from V and 3 bases from J, the junction kept 6 bases outside the gene matches. This CDR3 has 15 residues. Germline loops: CDR1 SEHNR, CDR2 FQNEAQ (reference sequence).

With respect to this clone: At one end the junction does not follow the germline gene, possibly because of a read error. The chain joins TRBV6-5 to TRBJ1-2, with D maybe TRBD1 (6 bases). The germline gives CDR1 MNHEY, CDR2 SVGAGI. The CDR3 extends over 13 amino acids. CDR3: CASSYTGLRGYPF. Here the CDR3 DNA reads TGTGCCAGCAGTTACACAGGGCTACGTGGCTACCCCTTC.

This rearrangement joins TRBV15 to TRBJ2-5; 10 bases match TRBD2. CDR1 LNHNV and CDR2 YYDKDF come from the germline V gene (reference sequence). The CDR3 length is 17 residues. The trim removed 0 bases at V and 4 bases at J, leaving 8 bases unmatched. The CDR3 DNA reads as TGTGCCACCAGCAGAGATCCCAGCGGGGGGGCCGGAGAGACCCAGTACTTC. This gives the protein CATSRDPSGGAGETQYF.

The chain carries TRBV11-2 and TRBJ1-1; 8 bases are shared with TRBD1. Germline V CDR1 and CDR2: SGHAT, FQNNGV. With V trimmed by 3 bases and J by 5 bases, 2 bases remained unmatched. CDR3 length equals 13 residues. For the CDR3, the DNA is TGTGCCAGCAGCTTGACAGGGGTGACTGAAGCTTTCTTT. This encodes CASSLTGVTEAFF.